Shown below are 5 T cell receptor beta chains from a single sample sequenced in a study of HIV-infected patients and healthy controls. TCRdb reprocessed the 5' RACE reads with MiXCR, giving one entry per CDR3 protein. Seen here are tens of thousands of distinct CDR3 sequences, about 17% observed once, and the top ten hold 4.5% to 7%. Material for sequencing was CD4+ T cells from blood. The receptor set was obtained from a human donor in good health.

This clonotype was seen repeatedly, ten times or more. The chain uses TRBV20-1 and TRBJ2-6, with 15 bases aligning to TRBD2. Germline CDR1 is DFQATT and CDR2 is SNEGSKA (reference sequence). Losses at the gene ends were 6 bases for V and 1 base for J; bases not matched to a gene: 7. CDR3 length equals 18 residues. CDR3 protein: CSAAIGLAGGSGANVLTF. In DNA, the CDR3 is TGCAGTGCAGCGATAGGACTAGCGGGAGGGTCTGGGGCCAACGTCCTGACTTTC.

In this sample, this clonotype turned up a few times. J is TRBJ1-3 and V is TRBV20-1; D is possibly TRBD1 (6 bases). The CDR3 is made up of 14 amino acids. V was shortened by 5 bases and J by 1 base, with 12 bases between the two germline ends. The V gene's germline CDR1 is DFQATT and CDR2 SNEGSKA (reference sequence). CDR3 nucleotides: TGCAGTGCTCCGACAGGCAAATCTGGAAACACCATATATTTT. Translation: CSAPTGKSGNTIYF.

The table lists this clonotype with many counts. The chain combines TRBV4-2 with TRBJ1-1; D is unclear. Between the trimmed V and J ends, which lost 0 bases and 6 bases, there was a span of 8 bases. This CDR3 is 13 amino acids long. Germline assignment: CDR1 LGHNA and CDR2 YNFKEQ. The CDR3 loop is CASSQDTGSEAFF. The CDR3 DNA reads as TGTGCCAGCAGCCAAGATACGGGTTCTGAAGCTTTCTTT.

The genes are TRBV20-1 and TRBJ1-5; 8 nucleotides match TRBD1. V lost 5 bases and J lost 7; bases outside the gene matches: 7. This CDR3 has 13 residues. Germline V gene sequence: CDR1 DFQATT, CDR2 SNEGSKA (reference sequence). Here the CDR3 reads CSAQDRAGQPQHF. The CDR3 DNA reads TGCAGTGCTCAGGACAGGGCAGGACAGCCCCAGCATTTT.

This clonotype appeared many times. This rearrangement joins TRBV3-1 to TRBJ2-5, with 9 positions matching TRBD2. Germline trimming cut 0 bases from V and 3 bases from J; bases unmatched to any gene: 11. Germline lookup yields CDR1 LGHDT and CDR2 YNNKEL (reference sequence). The CDR3 is made up of 18 amino acids. CDR3 in amino acids: CASSQDVAGVGPKETQYF. CDR3 sequence (DNA): TGTGCCAGCAGCCAAGACGTAGCGGGAGTCGGTCCTAAAGAGACCCAGTACTTC.